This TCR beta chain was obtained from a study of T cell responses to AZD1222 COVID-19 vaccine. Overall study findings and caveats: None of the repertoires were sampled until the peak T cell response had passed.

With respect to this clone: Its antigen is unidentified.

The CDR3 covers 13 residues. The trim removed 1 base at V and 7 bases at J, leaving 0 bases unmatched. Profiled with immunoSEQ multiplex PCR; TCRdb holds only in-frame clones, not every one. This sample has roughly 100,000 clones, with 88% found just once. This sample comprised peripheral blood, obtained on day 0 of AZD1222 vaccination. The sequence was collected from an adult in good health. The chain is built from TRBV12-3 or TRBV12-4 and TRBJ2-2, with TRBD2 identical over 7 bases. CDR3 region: CASSLGTSGELFF. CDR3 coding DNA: TGTGCCAGCAGTTTAGGGACTAGCGGGGAGCTGTTTTTT.